A selection of T cell receptor beta chains follows, all from one sample in a study of cytomegalovirus exposure and HLA in healthy donors. TCRdb keeps only in-frame clones here, not all; method: immunoSEQ multiplex PCR. This sample has some 91,000 clones, with around 59% found just once. Material: PBMCs. Receptor source: a human donor in good health. The CDR3 runs from the conserved cysteine through the conserved F or W. A D gene is named only where the DNA matches it firmly. The size field is filled for only some rows; it gives once, few, many or a size class.

>.|few|TRBV7-8|TRBJ2-1
CASSLGRYNEQFF
TGTGCCAGCAGCTTAGGTAGATACAATGAGCAGTTCTTC
>.|.|TRBV23-1|TRBJ1-5
CASSQSCSSNQPQHF
TGCGCCAGCAGTCAATCCTGTAGTAGCAATCAGCCCCAGCATTTT
>.|few|TRBV7-6|TRBJ1-1
CASSGGTGRMNTEAFF
TGTGCCAGCAGCGGGGGGACCGGCAGAATGAACACTGAAGCTTTCTTT
>TRBD1|.|TRBV6-4|TRBJ2-7
CASNATGRLYEQYF
TGTGCCAGCAACGCGACAGGGCGTCTCTACGAGCAGTACTTC
>TRBD2|.|TRBV10-3|TRBJ2-7
CAISTGTSGTYEQYF
TGTGCCATCAGTACCGGGACTAGCGGAACCTACGAGCAGTACTTC
>TRBD1|.|TRBV18|TRBJ1-4
CASSGGTDRDGFF
TGTGCCAGCTCAGGAGGGACAGACCGGGACGGATTTTTT
>TRBD1|.|TRBV19|TRBJ2-7
CASSDPGTGGYEQYF
TGTGCCAGTAGTGATCCCGGGACAGGGGGTTACGAGCAGTACTTC
>TRBD2|once|TRBV18|TRBJ2-3
CASSPGPSGDTQYF
TGTGCCAGCTCACCTGGTCCTAGCGGGGATACGCAGTATTTT
>TRBD1|.|TRBV29-1|TRBJ2-5
CSGSTGGFEEQYF
TGCAGCGGCTCGACAGGGGGATTTGAAGAGCAGTACTTC
>.|.|TRBV1|TRBJ1-5
CTSSQGQISNQPQHF
TGCACCAGCAGCCAAGGGCAGATTAGCAATCAGCCCCAGCATTTT
>.|.|TRBV5-1|TRBJ2-7
CASSLAGGRSYEQYF
TGCGCCAGCAGCTTGGCGGGGGGCCGATCCTACGAGCAGTACTTC
>.|.|TRBV7-9|TRBJ2-7
CASSSRGAGVYEQYF
TGTGCCAGCAGCTCCCGGGGGGCAGGGGTCTACGAGCAGTACTTC
>TRBD1|few|TRBV9|TRBJ1-4
CASSVDRGELFF
TGTGCCAGCAGCGTGGACAGGGGAGAACTGTTTTTT
>TRBD2|.|TRBV4-3|TRBJ2-1
CASSSGLAGPETNNEQFF
TGCGCCAGCAGCTCGGGACTAGCGGGGCCAGAAACCAACAATGAGCAGTTCTTC
>.|few|TRBV6-5|TRBJ2-1
CASSSPLASAYNEQFF
TGTGCCAGCAGTTCCCCGTTGGCCAGCGCCTACAATGAGCAGTTCTTC
>TRBD1|.|TRBV18|TRBJ1-1
CASSSGQGAMNTEAFF
TGTGCCAGCTCATCGGGACAGGGGGCGATGAACACTGAAGCTTTCTTT
>.|.|TRBV28|TRBJ2-7
CASSSLPGQGTFYEQYF
TGTGCCAGCAGCTCCCTCCCAGGCCAGGGGACCTTCTACGAGCAGTACTTC
>.|once|TRBV9|TRBJ2-7
CASSVGSFGSSYEQYF
TGTGCCAGCAGCGTAGGGTCCTTCGGTTCCTCCTACGAGCAGTACTTC
>.|.|TRBV29-1|TRBJ2-5
CSGVWGDGKTQYF
TGCAGCGGGGTTTGGGGGGACGGAAAGACCCAGTACTTC
>.|.|TRBV7-2|TRBJ2-4
CASSLAGYNIQYF
TGTGCCAGCAGCTTGGCAGGGTACAACATTCAGTACTTC
>.|once|TRBV18|TRBJ2-2
CASSPQQGNTGELFF
TGTGCCAGCTCACCACAACAGGGCAACACCGGGGAGCTGTTTTTT
>.|.|TRBV5-6|TRBJ2-7
CASSLITETYEQYF
TGTGCCAGCAGCTTGATCACAGAGACCTACGAGCAGTACTTC
>TRBD1|.|TRBV30|TRBJ1-1
CAYDRGEAFF
TGTGCCTATGACAGGGGTGAAGCTTTCTTT
>.|.|TRBV19|TRBJ1-3
CASSWGDGNTIYF
TGTGCCAGTAGTTGGGGGGACGGAAACACCATATATTTT
>TRBD1|few|TRBV19|TRBJ1-1
CASSIVGQANTEAFF
TGTGCCAGTAGTATAGTGGGACAGGCGAACACTGAAGCTTTCTTT
>.|.|TRBV4-2|TRBJ2-7
CASSQDATHDRSYEQYF
TGTGCCAGCAGCCAAGATGCCACTCACGACAGATCCTACGAGCAGTACTTC
>TRBD1|.|TRBV29-1|TRBJ1-1
CSVDGRGRVTEAFF
TGCAGCGTTGATGGCAGGGGGCGGGTCACTGAAGCTTTCTTT
>.|.|TRBV5-1|TRBJ1-4
CASSQSGLTNEKLFF
TGCGCCAGCAGTCAGTCAGGGTTAACTAATGAAAAACTGTTTTTT
>.|.|TRBV7-2|TRBJ2-2
CASSKGRPAGELFF
TGTGCCAGCAGTAAGGGGCGTCCCGCGGGGGAGCTGTTTTTT
>.|many|TRBV7-9|TRBJ1-3
CASSLERQISGNTIYF
TGTGCCAGCAGCTTAGAACGACAGATCTCTGGAAACACCATATATTTT
>.|few|TRBV9|TRBJ1-1
CASSVGGTANTEAFF
TGTGCCAGCAGCGTAGGGGGGACTGCGAACACTGAAGCTTTCTTT
>.|few|TRBV5-1|TRBJ1-6
CASSIGMNNSPLHF
TGCGCCAGCAGCATCGGGATGAATAATTCACCCCTCCACTTT
>.|.|TRBV9|TRBJ2-7
CASSAGDQAYEQYF
TGTGCCAGCAGCGCGGGGGACCAAGCCTACGAGCAGTACTTC
>TRBD2|.|TRBV9|TRBJ2-1
CASTPGLAGARYNEQFF
TGTGCCAGCACCCCGGGACTAGCGGGGGCCCGTTACAATGAGCAGTTCTTC